The entry that follows covers one T cell receptor beta chain sequence. Profiled with immunoSEQ multiplex PCR; TCRdb holds only in-frame clones, not every one. Of 160,000 or so clones listed, 78% were seen once; the top ten hold about 14%. The data were obtained in a study of blood T cell repertoires in COVID-19. Overall study context: The analysed material was cDNA or gDNA that came from T cells, B-cell-depleted T cells, or PBMCs.

Between the trimmed V and J ends, which lost 7 bases and 0 bases, there was a span of 10 bases. The CDR3 is 14 residues long. Germline assignment: CDR1 WNHNN and CDR2 SYGVQD (reference sequence). The receptor was derived from an elderly woman with acute or convalescent COVID-19. The material sequenced was peripheral blood. The chain uses TRBV10-1 and TRBJ1-3, with D perhaps TRBD1 (5 bases). Here the CDR3 DNA reads TGCGCCAGCACTCCAGGGTACTCTGGAAACACCATATATTTT. It encodes CASTPGYSGNTIYF.